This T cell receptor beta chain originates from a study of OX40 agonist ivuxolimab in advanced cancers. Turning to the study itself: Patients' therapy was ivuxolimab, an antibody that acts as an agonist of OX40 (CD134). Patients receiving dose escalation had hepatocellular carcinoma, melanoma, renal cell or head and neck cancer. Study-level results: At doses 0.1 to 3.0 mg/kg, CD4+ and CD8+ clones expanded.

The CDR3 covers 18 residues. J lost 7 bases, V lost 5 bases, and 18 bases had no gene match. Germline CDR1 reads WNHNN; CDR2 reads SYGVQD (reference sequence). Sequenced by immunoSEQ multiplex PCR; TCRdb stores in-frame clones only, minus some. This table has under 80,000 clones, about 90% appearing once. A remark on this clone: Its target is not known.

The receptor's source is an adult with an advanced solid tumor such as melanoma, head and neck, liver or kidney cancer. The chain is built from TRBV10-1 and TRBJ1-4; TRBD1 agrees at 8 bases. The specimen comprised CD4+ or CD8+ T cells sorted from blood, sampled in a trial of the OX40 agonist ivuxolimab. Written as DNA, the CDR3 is TGCGCCAGCAGTCCTTCTAGGACAGGGAGAGAGGTAGGTGAAAAACTGTTTTTT. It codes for CASSPSRTGREVGEKLFF.